These 3 T cell receptor beta chains were all obtained from the same sample, sequenced in a study of memory B cells and T cells in multiple sclerosis. CFSE-dim autoproliferating and CFSE-high non-proliferating T cells from unstimulated culture were sequenced separately. Cultures began with roughly 5x10^7 CFSE-labeled PBMCs, unstimulated for roughly seven days, with replicate wells pooled. The antigens for these receptors are not known. TCRdb's table, derived via immunoSEQ multiplex PCR, lists solely in-frame clones and lacks some. The sample carries 25,000 to 35,000 clones, 86% recorded once. The sequenced sample was PBMCs from blood kept in culture. The receptor source for this set is a human donor with multiple sclerosis.

This clone turned up a few times. J is TRBJ2-3 and V is TRBV29-1; weak D call: TRBD2 (5 bases). The germline gives CDR1 SQVTM, CDR2 ANQGSEA. The V and J ends lost 4 bases and 7 bases respectively, with 9 bases between them. The CDR3 is 11 residues long. The CDR3 here is CSVGEGYTQYF. In nucleotides, the CDR3 is TGCAGCGTTGGAGAGGGTTATACGCAGTATTTT.

This clone showed up just a few times. This chain links TRBV28 with TRBJ2-7; TRBD1 matches 7 bases. Germline V lookup: CDR1 MDHEN, CDR2 SYDVKM. CDR3 length: 14 amino acids. V lost 5 bases and J lost 3; bases outside the gene matches: 7. The chain's CDR3 is CASSIDRVRYEQYF. The CDR3 coding sequence is TGTGCCAGCAGTATTGACAGGGTACGCTACGAGCAGTACTTC. Using reference TRBV28 and TRBJ2-7 for the parts outside the CDR3, the full variable domain is DVKVTQSSRYLVKRTGEKVFLECVQDMDHENMFWYRQDPGLGLRLIYFSYDVKMKEKGDIPEGYSVSREKKERFSLILESASTNQTSMYLCASSIDRVRYEQYFGPGTRLTVT.

V gene TRBV29-1 combines with J gene TRBJ2-1, with unresolved D. Looked up from germline, CDR1 is SQVTM and CDR2 is ANQGSEA. CDR3 size: 14 residues. The V end lost 7 bases, the J end lost 1 base, and 14 bases lay between the germline ends. In DNA form, the CDR3 reads TGCAGCGCCCGAGACTCCTTATCCTACAATGAGCAGTTCTTC. Amino acids: CSARDSLSYNEQFF.